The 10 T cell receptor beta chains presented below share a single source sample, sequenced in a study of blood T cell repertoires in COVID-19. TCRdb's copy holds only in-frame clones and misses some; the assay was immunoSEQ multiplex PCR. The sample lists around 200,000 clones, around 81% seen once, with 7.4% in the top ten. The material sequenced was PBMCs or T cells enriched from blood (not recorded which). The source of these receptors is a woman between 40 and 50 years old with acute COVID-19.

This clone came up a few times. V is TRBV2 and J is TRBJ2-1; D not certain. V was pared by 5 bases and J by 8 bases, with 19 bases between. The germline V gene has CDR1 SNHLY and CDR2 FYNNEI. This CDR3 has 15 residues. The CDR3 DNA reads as TGTGCCAGCAGTTTGTTCGACTCCTCCGGCGATGAGCAGTTCTTC. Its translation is CASSLFDSSGDEQFF.

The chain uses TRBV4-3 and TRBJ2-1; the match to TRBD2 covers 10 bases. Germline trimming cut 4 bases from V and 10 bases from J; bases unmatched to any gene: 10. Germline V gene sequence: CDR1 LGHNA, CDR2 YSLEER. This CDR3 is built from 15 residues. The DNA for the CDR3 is TGCGCCAGCAGCCGTAGAGTAGCGGGAGGCGAGGAGCAGTTCTTC. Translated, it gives CASSRRVAGGEEQFF.

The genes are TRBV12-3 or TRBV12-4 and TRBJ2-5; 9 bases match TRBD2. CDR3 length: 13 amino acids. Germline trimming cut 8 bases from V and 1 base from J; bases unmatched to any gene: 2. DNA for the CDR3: TGTGCCAGCGGCGGGGGGGCCCAAGAGACCCAGTACTTC. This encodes CASGGGAQETQYF.

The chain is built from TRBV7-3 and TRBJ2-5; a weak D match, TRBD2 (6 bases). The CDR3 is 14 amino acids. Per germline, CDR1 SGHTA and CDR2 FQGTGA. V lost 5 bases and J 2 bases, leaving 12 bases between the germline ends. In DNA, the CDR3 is TGTGCCAGCAGCCTCCATCGGGGGCAAGAGACCCAGTACTTC. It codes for CASSLHRGQETQYF.

Here the CDR3 DNA reads TGTGCCAGCTCGGGGGCATGGACAGATTACACCTTC. Its translation is CASSGAWTDYTF. The chain carries TRBV18 and TRBJ1-2, with D possibly being TRBD1 (6 bases). V lost 6 bases and J lost 11, with 16 bases in between. Germline CDR1 is KGHSH and CDR2 is LQKENI. The CDR3 runs to 12 residues.

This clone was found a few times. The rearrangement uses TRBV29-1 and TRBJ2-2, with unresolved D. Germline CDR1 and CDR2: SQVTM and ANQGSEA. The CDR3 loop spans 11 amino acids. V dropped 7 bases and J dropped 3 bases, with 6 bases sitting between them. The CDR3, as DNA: TGCAGCGCTGCGGACACCGGGGAGCTGTTTTTT. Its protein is CSAADTGELFF.

CDR3 sequence: CASSPRSGRALNEQFF. Written as DNA, the CDR3 is TGTGCCAGCAGCCCTCGTAGCGGGAGGGCCCTCAATGAGCAGTTCTTC. The gene calls are TRBV28 and TRBJ2-1; TRBD2 matches 11 bases. From germline, CDR1 is MDHEN and CDR2 SYDVKM. CDR3 length: 16 residues. J was trimmed by 6 bases and V by 6 bases; bases with no gene match: 10.

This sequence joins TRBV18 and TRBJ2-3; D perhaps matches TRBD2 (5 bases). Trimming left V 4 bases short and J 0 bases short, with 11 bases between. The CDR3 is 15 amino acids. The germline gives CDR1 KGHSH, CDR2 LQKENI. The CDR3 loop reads CASSLSGPSTDTQYF. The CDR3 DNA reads TGTGCCAGCTCACTAAGCGGTCCTAGCACAGATACGCAGTATTTT.

The CDR3 region is CSTTGTLNEQFF. The CDR3 DNA reads as TGCAGCACCACCGGGACTCTTAATGAGCAGTTCTTC. The chain is built from TRBV29-1 and TRBJ2-1, with D maybe TRBD2 (6 bases). In germline, CDR1 is SQVTM, CDR2 ANQGSEA. CDR3 length equals 12 residues. With 8 bases removed from V and 7 bases from J, the gap between germline ends came to 15 bases.

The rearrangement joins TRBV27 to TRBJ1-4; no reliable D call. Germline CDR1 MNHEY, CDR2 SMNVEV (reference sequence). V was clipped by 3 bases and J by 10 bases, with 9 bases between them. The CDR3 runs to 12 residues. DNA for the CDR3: TGTGCCAGCAGTTTCCGAGGCGGAAAACTGTTTTTT. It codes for CASSFRGGKLFF.